A single sample gave rise to the 23 T cell receptor beta chains below, sequenced in a study of blood T cell repertoires in COVID-19. Libraries were prepared by immunoSEQ multiplex PCR; TCRdb keeps only in-frame clonotypes and omits some of them. The profile shows about 150,000 clones, 75% to 90% of them singletons. The sample comprised peripheral blood. These receptors originate from a woman aged 60-70 years with active COVID-19.

V is TRBV29-1 and J is TRBJ2-2; TRBD2 matches 11 bases. V lost 7 bases to trimming and J lost 4 bases; unmatched junction nucleotides: 8. Germline V CDR1 and CDR2: SQVTM, ANQGSEA. The CDR3 is 15 residues long. CDR3 residues: CSGLLAGVGTGELFF. Here the CDR3 DNA reads TGCAGCGGGCTACTAGCGGGAGTTGGCACCGGGGAGCTGTTTTTT.

The count of this clone is one. The genes are TRBV9 and TRBJ2-7; 13 bases fit TRBD2. This CDR3 contains 16 residues. Germline-derived CDR1 and CDR2 are SGDLS and YYNGEE. V shed 4 bases, J shed 2 bases, and the junction held 6 bases outside the gene matches. The CDR3 region is CASSPTGTSGAYEQYF. CDR3 coding DNA: TGTGCCAGCAGCCCCACCGGGACTAGCGGGGCCTACGAGCAGTACTTC.

The V gene is TRBV4-2, the J gene TRBJ1-1; D gene unclear. Germline assignment: CDR1 LGHNA and CDR2 YNFKEQ. The CDR3 length is 13 residues. Trimming took off 3 bases at V and 4 bases at J, with 9 bases between the two ends. This CDR3 is CASSHTTGTEAFF. The CDR3 nucleotides read TGTGCCAGCAGCCATACCACCGGCACTGAAGCTTTCTTT.

This chain connects TRBV14 to TRBJ2-7; a possible D gene is TRBD1 (6 bases). CDR1 and CDR2 (germline): SGHDN, FVKESK. This CDR3 comprises 18 residues. V lost 4 bases to trimming and J lost 7 bases, with 29 bases between them. CDR3 in amino acids: CASSRTGIGSVSPREQYF. CDR3 nucleotides: TGTGCCAGCAGCCGTACAGGGATAGGTAGCGTGAGCCCGCGGGAGCAGTACTTC.

This chain links TRBV30 with TRBJ1-2; D gene unclear. CDR3 size: 13 residues. The germline gives CDR1 GTSNPN, CDR2 SVGIG (reference sequence). V was pared by 5 bases and J by 0 bases, with 10 bases between. This CDR3 is CAWVPRTNYGYTF. In DNA, the CDR3 is TGTGCCTGGGTCCCGAGGACTAACTATGGCTACACCTTC.

The chain couples TRBV28 to TRBJ1-3; TRBD1 is a possible D gene (6 bases). Germline V gene sequence: CDR1 MDHEN, CDR2 SYDVKM. This CDR3 comprises 16 residues. The V gene lost 6 bases and the J gene lost 2 bases, with 17 bases spanning the gap. The CDR3 DNA follows: TGTGCCAGCAGATATCCCGGGACAACGACTGGAAACACCATATATTTT. It codes for CASRYPGTTTGNTIYF.

The chain links TRBV7-2 to TRBJ2-7; the D is unclear. CDR1 and CDR2 (germline): SGHTA, FQGNSA. V was pared by 1 base and J by 4 bases, with 2 bases between. This CDR3 has 11 amino acids. The CDR3 spells CASSLVYEQYF. The CDR3 region has the DNA TGTGCCAGCAGCTTAGTATACGAGCAGTACTTC.

The chain's CDR3 is CASSTSREGGVGTQYF. The CDR3, as DNA: TGTGCCAGTAGTACATCTCGGGAGGGGGGAGTGGGGACCCAGTACTTC. V gene TRBV19 combines with J gene TRBJ2-5, with 8 positions matching TRBD2. Germline-derived CDR1 and CDR2 are LNHDA and SQIVND (reference sequence). CDR3 length equals 16 residues. Unmatched junction bases numbered 14, after V lost 4 bases and J lost 7 bases.

In the case of this clone: At the DNA level, this CDR3 is encoded by other sequences in the same sample as well. This chain connects TRBV3-1 (or the pseudogene TRBV3-2) to TRBJ2-7; TRBD2 matches 8 bases. CDR1 is LGHDT and CDR2 is YNNKEL in the germline V gene (reference sequence). The CDR3 covers 13 residues. Trimming took 1 base from V and 6 from J; bases not matched to a gene: 2. CDR3 in amino acids: CASSQGLAGEQYF. CDR3 DNA: TGTGCCAGCAGCCAAGGGCTAGCGGGCGAGCAGTACTTC.

V is TRBV3-1 (or the pseudogene TRBV3-2) and J is TRBJ1-2, with TRBD1 matching 8 bases. This CDR3 is built from 15 residues. Per germline, CDR1 LGHDT and CDR2 YNNKEL (reference sequence). J lost 5 bases, V lost 6 bases, and 11 bases had no gene match. This chain's CDR3 is CASRQTPGGSYGYTF. For the CDR3, the DNA is TGTGCCAGCAGGCAAACCCCAGGGGGCTCTTATGGCTACACCTTC.

This sequence joins TRBV27 and TRBJ2-7, with TRBD1 matching 7 bases. The V gene end was trimmed by 3 bases and the J gene end by 5 bases; junction bases not matched to a gene: 7. Looked up from germline, CDR1 is MNHEY and CDR2 is SMNVEV (reference sequence). There are 14 residues in the CDR3. The CDR3 region has the DNA TGTGCCAGCAGTTTCCACAGGGGTCCCGACGAGCAGTACTTC. Translated: CASSFHRGPDEQYF.

CDR3 nucleotide sequence: TGCAGTGCTAGTAGCGGGACGTTTGGCACTGAAGCTTTCTTT. Its protein is CSASSGTFGTEAFF. The rearrangement joins TRBV20-1 to TRBJ1-1; D is possibly TRBD1 (5 bases). The CDR3 totals 14 residues. The V and J ends lost 3 bases and 4 bases respectively, with 15 bases between them. Germline-derived CDR1 and CDR2 are DFQATT and SNEGSKA (reference sequence).

The J gene is TRBJ2-1, the V gene TRBV19, with D tentatively TRBD1 (5 bases). The CDR3 is 16 residues long. CDR1 LNHDA and CDR2 SQIVND come from the germline V gene (reference sequence). With 2 bases removed from V and 0 bases from J, the gap between germline ends came to 11 bases. DNA for the CDR3: TGTGCCAGTAGTATATGGGGCTCTAGCTCCTACAATGAGCAGTTCTTC. This translates into CASSIWGSSSYNEQFF.

This chain links TRBV4-1 with TRBJ2-3, with D perhaps TRBD2 (6 bases). The CDR3 has 16 residues. V was shortened by 3 bases and J by 7 bases, with 20 bases between the two germline ends. Germline CDR1 and CDR2: MGHRA and YSYEKL. CDR3 DNA: TGCGCCAGCAGCCAGGGCGGGACTCCGAGGGCATATACGCAGTATTTT. It is translated as CASSQGGTPRAYTQYF.

The CDR3 coding sequence is TGTGCCAGCAGCCCCTCGCGGGTTAACACCGGGGAGCTGTTTTTT. It translates to CASSPSRVNTGELFF. The chain employs TRBV5-5 and TRBJ2-2; maybe TRBD2 (5 bases). The germline gives CDR1 SGHKS, CDR2 YYEKEE (reference sequence). The CDR3 contains 15 residues. The germline V and J ends were trimmed by 4 bases and 2 bases, with 12 bases remaining between them.

The rearrangement joins TRBV27 to TRBJ2-7; TRBD1 agrees at 8 bases. The CDR3 sequence is 17 residues long. Trimming cost V 5 bases and J 3 bases; bases outside gene matches: 15. The germline CDR1 and CDR2 sequences are MNHEY and SMNVEV (reference sequence). CDR3 in amino acids: CASSLSAPGTGLYEQYF. The CDR3 DNA sequence: TGTGCCAGCAGTCTTAGCGCCCCCGGGACAGGACTCTACGAGCAGTACTTC.

This clone was counted only a few times. The genes are TRBV7-9 and TRBJ2-7; 10 nucleotides match TRBD1. The V gene end was trimmed by 4 bases and the J gene end by 0 bases; junction bases not matched to a gene: 3. This CDR3 contains 15 residues. The germline V gene encodes CDR1 SEHNR and CDR2 FQNEAQ (reference sequence). The CDR3 DNA reads TGTGCCAGCAGCTCCGGACAGGGGGTCTCCTACGAGCAGTACTTC. Amino acids: CASSSGQGVSYEQYF.

This sequence joins TRBV19 and TRBJ2-7, with 7 nucleotides matching TRBD1. The length of the CDR3 is 15 residues. Germline V CDR1 and CDR2: LNHDA, SQIVND (reference sequence). J lost 1 base, V lost 3 bases, and 6 bases had no gene match. Written as DNA, the CDR3 is TGTGCCAGTAGTATCCCCTCGGACAGGTCCTACGAGCAGTACTTC. It translates to CASSIPSDRSYEQYF.

The chain is built from TRBV2 and TRBJ2-1; TRBD2 matches 12 bases. Unmatched junction bases numbered 8, after V lost 6 bases and J lost 8 bases. This CDR3 region has 15 residues. Germline assignment: CDR1 SNHLY and CDR2 FYNNEI. CDR3 DNA: TGTGCCAGCAGAGGCCGACTAGCGGGAGTTGATGAGCAGTTCTTC. Its protein is CASRGRLAGVDEQFF.

CDR3 loop: CASSLVLAGEQYF. CDR3 bases: TGTGCCAGCAGCTTGGTCCTAGCGGGAGAGCAGTACTTC. The V gene is TRBV5-6, the J gene TRBJ2-7; 9 nucleotides align to TRBD2. The J segment lost 7 bases and the V segment lost 0 bases, leaving 2 bases of the junction unmatched. CDR3 size: 13 residues. CDR1 and CDR2 from the germline V gene are SGHDT and YYEEEE.

J is TRBJ2-1 and V is TRBV7-2; a possible D gene is TRBD1 (6 bases). V lost 3 bases and J lost 0, with 9 bases in between. Germline values: CDR1 SGHTA, CDR2 FQGNSA. This CDR3 is built from 15 residues. CDR3 in amino acids: CASSLDSRSYNEQFF. The CDR3 DNA reads as TGTGCCAGCAGCTTGGACAGCCGCTCCTACAATGAGCAGTTCTTC.

This chain joins TRBV20-1 and TRBJ1-5; 11 nucleotides align to TRBD1. Trimming removed 6 bases from V and 4 bases from J; junction bases left unmatched: 8. Germline CDR1 and CDR2: DFQATT and SNEGSKA (reference sequence). The CDR3 totals 15 residues. The CDR3 region has the DNA TGCAGTGCGAGTGGACAGGGGGCTCTGAATCAGCCCCAGCATTTT. Translated: CSASGQGALNQPQHF.

J is TRBJ2-7 and V is TRBV6-2 or TRBV6-3, with D perhaps matching TRBD2 (6 bases). V shed 0 bases and J shed 0 bases, with 18 bases lying between them. The CDR3 sequence is 18 residues long. Per germline, CDR1 MNHEY and CDR2 SVGEGT. CDR3 DNA sequence: TGTGCCAGCAGTTACTCGCCTTTTGTTAGCGGTGCCTCCTACGAGCAGTACTTC. Protein product: CASSYSPFVSGASYEQYF.